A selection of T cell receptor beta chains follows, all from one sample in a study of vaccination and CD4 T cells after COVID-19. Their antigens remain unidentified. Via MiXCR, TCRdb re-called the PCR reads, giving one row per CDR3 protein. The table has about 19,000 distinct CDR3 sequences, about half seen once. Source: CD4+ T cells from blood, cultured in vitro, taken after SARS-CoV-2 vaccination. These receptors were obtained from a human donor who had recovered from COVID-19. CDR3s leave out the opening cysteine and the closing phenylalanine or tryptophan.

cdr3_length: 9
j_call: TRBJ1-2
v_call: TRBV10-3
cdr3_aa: AINQGGGYT

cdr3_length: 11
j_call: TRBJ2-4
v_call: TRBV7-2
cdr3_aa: ASSPAAKNIQY

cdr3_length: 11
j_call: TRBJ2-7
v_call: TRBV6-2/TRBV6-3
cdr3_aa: ASGLAASYEQY

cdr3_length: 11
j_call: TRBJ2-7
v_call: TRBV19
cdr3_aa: ASSRQDFYEQY

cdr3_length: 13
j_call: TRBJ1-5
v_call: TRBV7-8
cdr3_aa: ASSLGGPGNQPQH

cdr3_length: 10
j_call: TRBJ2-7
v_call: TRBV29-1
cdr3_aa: SARQGRNEQY

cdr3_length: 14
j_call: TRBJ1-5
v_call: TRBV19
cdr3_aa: ASSILAGGINQPQH

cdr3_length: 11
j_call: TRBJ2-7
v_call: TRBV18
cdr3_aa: ASSPTRTYEQY

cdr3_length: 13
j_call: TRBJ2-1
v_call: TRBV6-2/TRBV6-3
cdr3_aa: ASSRLVGTYNEQF

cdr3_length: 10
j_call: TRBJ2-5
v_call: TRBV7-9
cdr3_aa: ASSLIQETQY

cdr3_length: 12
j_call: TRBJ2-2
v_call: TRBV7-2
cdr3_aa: ASSSAGGKGELF

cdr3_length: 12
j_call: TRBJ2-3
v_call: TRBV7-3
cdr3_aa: ASSLDLPGDTQY

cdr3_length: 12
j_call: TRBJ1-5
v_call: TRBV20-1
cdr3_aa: SATGGLGNQPQH

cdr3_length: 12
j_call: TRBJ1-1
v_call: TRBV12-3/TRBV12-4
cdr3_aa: ASSLALENTEAF

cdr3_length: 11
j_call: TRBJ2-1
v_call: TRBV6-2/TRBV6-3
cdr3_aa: ASSPRSAGEEF

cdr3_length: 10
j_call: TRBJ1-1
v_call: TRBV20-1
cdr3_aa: SASTGAAVAF

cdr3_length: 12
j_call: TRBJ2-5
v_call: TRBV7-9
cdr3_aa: ASSLPRERETQY

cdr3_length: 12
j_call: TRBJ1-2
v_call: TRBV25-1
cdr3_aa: ASARTGNHYGYT

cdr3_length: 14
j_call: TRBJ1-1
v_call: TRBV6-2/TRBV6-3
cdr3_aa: ASRSGQGGAFTEAF

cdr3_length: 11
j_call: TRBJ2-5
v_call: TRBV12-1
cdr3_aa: ASSFEGQETQY

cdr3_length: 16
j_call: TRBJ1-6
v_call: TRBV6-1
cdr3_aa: ASSDFGQSSSYNSPLH

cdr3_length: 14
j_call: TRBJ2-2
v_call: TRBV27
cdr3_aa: ASRRPGLASTGELF

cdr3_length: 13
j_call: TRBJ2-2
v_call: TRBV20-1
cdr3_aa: SARRTGRNTGELF

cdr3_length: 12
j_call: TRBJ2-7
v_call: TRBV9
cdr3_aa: ASSVASGSYEQY

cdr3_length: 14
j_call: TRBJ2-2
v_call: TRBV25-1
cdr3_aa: ASSEDRTANTGELF

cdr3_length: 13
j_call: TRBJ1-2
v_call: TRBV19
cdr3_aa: ASGIDRDFGYGYT

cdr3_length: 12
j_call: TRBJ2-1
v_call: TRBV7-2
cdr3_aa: ASSPFSGDNEQF

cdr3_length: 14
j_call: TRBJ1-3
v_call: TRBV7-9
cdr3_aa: ASSSRTVLQEGTIY

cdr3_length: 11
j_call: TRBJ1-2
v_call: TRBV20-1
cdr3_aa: SAKDTDNYGYT